These T cell receptor beta chains were read from a single sample in a study of control samples from healthy donors and cancer patients. The method was immunoSEQ multiplex PCR; TCRdb's version includes in-frame clones alone and lacks a portion of them. Among approximately 70,000 clones listed, around 87% were seen once. The sample taken for sequencing was PBMCs. These receptors originate from a woman aged 45-60 years with head and neck cancer. Each CDR3 is given with its conserved first and last residue. The D gene is left open where the match is weak. Size is omitted from some rows. Given values are once, few, many or a class for expanded clones.

j_gene: TRBJ1-6
abundance: .
v_gene: TRBV11-2
d_gene: .
CDR3aa: CASSLGTGNSPLHF
CDR3nt: TGTGCCAGCAGCTTAGGCACCGGGAATTCACCCCTCCACTTT

j_gene: TRBJ1-1
abundance: .
v_gene: TRBV19
d_gene: TRBD1
CDR3aa: CASSIVGQGHMNTEAFF
CDR3nt: TGTGCCAGTAGTATAGTAGGACAGGGGCACATGAACACTGAAGCTTTCTTT

j_gene: TRBJ2-3
abundance: .
v_gene: TRBV2
d_gene: .
CDR3aa: CASSEVPAGGRADTQYF
CDR3nt: TGTGCCAGCAGTGAAGTACCCGCCGGGGGCCGGGCAGATACGCAGTATTTT

j_gene: TRBJ1-1
abundance: .
v_gene: TRBV12-3/TRBV12-4
d_gene: .
CDR3aa: CASSFFMNTEAFF
CDR3nt: TGTGCCAGCAGTTTCTTCATGAACACTGAAGCTTTCTTT

j_gene: TRBJ2-2
abundance: .
v_gene: TRBV5-1
d_gene: .
CDR3aa: CASSLGAAGELFF
CDR3nt: TGCGCCAGCAGCTTGGGGGCAGCCGGGGAGCTGTTTTTT

j_gene: TRBJ1-6
abundance: .
v_gene: TRBV7-3
d_gene: .
CDR3aa: CASSTTGRNSPLHF
CDR3nt: TGTGCCAGCAGCACCACAGGGAGGAATTCACCCCTCCACTTT

j_gene: TRBJ2-1
abundance: .
v_gene: TRBV6-2/TRBV6-3
d_gene: .
CDR3aa: CASTPPDRSYNEQFF
CDR3nt: TGTGCCAGCACCCCCCCCGACCGCTCCTACAATGAGCAGTTCTTC

j_gene: TRBJ1-2
abundance: .
v_gene: TRBV30
d_gene: TRBD1
CDR3aa: CAWSEGATYGYTF
CDR3nt: TGTGCCTGGAGTGAGGGGGCGACCTATGGCTACACCTTC

j_gene: TRBJ2-1
abundance: .
v_gene: TRBV5-1
d_gene: TRBD2
CDR3aa: CASSLALGLAGPNEQFF
CDR3nt: TGCGCCAGCAGCTTGGCCTTGGGTCTAGCGGGCCCCAATGAGCAGTTCTTC

j_gene: TRBJ1-1
abundance: .
v_gene: TRBV12-3/TRBV12-4
d_gene: TRBD1
CDR3aa: CASSPGQVEAFF
CDR3nt: TGTGCCAGCAGCCCGGGACAGGTTGAAGCTTTCTTT

j_gene: TRBJ2-2
abundance: .
v_gene: TRBV6-5
d_gene: TRBD1
CDR3aa: CASGQGANTGELFF
CDR3nt: TGTGCCAGTGGACAGGGAGCTAACACCGGGGAGCTGTTTTTT

j_gene: TRBJ1-1
abundance: .
v_gene: TRBV5-6
d_gene: .
CDR3aa: CASSRLGGLGDTEAFF
CDR3nt: TGTGCCAGCAGCCGCCTGGGGGGGCTTGGGGACACTGAAGCTTTCTTT

j_gene: TRBJ1-1
abundance: .
v_gene: TRBV5-1
d_gene: TRBD1
CDR3aa: CASSPDRGMTEAFF
CDR3nt: TGCGCCAGCAGCCCGGACAGGGGAATGACTGAAGCTTTCTTT

j_gene: TRBJ2-5
abundance: once
v_gene: TRBV10-3
d_gene: TRBD1
CDR3aa: CAIKGQGAETQYF
CDR3nt: TGTGCCATCAAGGGACAGGGGGCAGAGACCCAGTACTTC

j_gene: TRBJ1-2
abundance: few
v_gene: TRBV5-1
d_gene: .
CDR3aa: CASSSRPAGGYTF
CDR3nt: TGCGCCAGCAGCTCCCGGCCCGCAGGGGGCTACACCTTC

j_gene: TRBJ1-3
abundance: .
v_gene: TRBV3-1/TRBV3-2
d_gene: TRBD1
CDR3aa: CASGTGVRMSGNTIYF
CDR3nt: TGTGCCAGCGGGACAGGAGTACGAATGTCTGGAAACACCATATATTTT

j_gene: TRBJ2-7
abundance: .
v_gene: TRBV5-1
d_gene: TRBD2
CDR3aa: CASSSTPSGGNEQYF
CDR3nt: TGCGCCAGCAGCTCGACTCCTAGCGGGGGAAACGAGCAGTACTTC

j_gene: TRBJ2-7
abundance: .
v_gene: TRBV12-3/TRBV12-4
d_gene: .
CDR3aa: CASSPGTSGKQYF
CDR3nt: TGTGCCAGCAGTCCCGGGACATCGGGGAAGCAGTACTTC

j_gene: TRBJ2-3
abundance: .
v_gene: TRBV2
d_gene: .
CDR3aa: CASSGATSSTDTQYF
CDR3nt: TGTGCCAGCAGTGGGGCAACTTCTAGCACAGATACGCAGTATTTT

j_gene: TRBJ2-7
abundance: .
v_gene: TRBV3-1/TRBV3-2
d_gene: TRBD1
CDR3aa: CASAPGQGNYEQYF
CDR3nt: TGTGCCAGCGCGCCAGGACAGGGCAACTACGAGCAGTACTTC

j_gene: TRBJ2-1
abundance: .
v_gene: TRBV9
d_gene: TRBD1
CDR3aa: CASSSRRDRPTNEQFF
CDR3nt: TGTGCCAGCAGCTCCCGGAGGGACAGGCCAACGAATGAGCAGTTCTTC

j_gene: TRBJ1-1
abundance: .
v_gene: TRBV4-1
d_gene: TRBD1
CDR3aa: CASSQDAQGAQNTEAFF
CDR3nt: TGCGCCAGCAGCCAAGATGCCCAGGGGGCTCAGAACACTGAAGCTTTCTTT

j_gene: TRBJ1-6
abundance: .
v_gene: TRBV6-4
d_gene: .
CDR3aa: CASSASRESNLHF
CDR3nt: TGTGCCAGCAGCGCGAGCAGGGAATCAAACCTCCACTTT

j_gene: TRBJ2-3
abundance: .
v_gene: TRBV13
d_gene: TRBD2
CDR3aa: CASSLRSFGGGTQYF
CDR3nt: TGTGCCAGCAGCTTACGATCATTCGGGGGGGGCACGCAGTATTTT

j_gene: TRBJ1-4
abundance: once
v_gene: TRBV19
d_gene: .
CDR3aa: CASSLSQPNEKLFF
CDR3nt: TGTGCCAGTAGCTTATCTCAGCCTAATGAAAAACTGTTTTTT

j_gene: TRBJ2-6
abundance: .
v_gene: TRBV5-6
d_gene: TRBD1
CDR3aa: CASSYDRGSSGANVLTF
CDR3nt: TGTGCCAGCAGCTACGACAGGGGGTCCTCTGGGGCCAACGTCCTGACTTTC

j_gene: TRBJ2-7
abundance: .
v_gene: TRBV28
d_gene: TRBD2
CDR3aa: CASSPSGGVSYEQYF
CDR3nt: TGTGCCAGCAGCCCCAGCGGGGGGGTCTCCTACGAGCAGTACTTC

j_gene: TRBJ1-2
abundance: .
v_gene: TRBV7-2
d_gene: .
CDR3aa: CASSLGAYGYTF
CDR3nt: TGTGCCAGCAGCTTGGGGGCCTATGGCTACACCTTC

j_gene: TRBJ2-3
abundance: .
v_gene: TRBV5-6
d_gene: .
CDR3aa: CASSLLAGGADTQYF
CDR3nt: TGTGCCAGCAGCTTGTTAGCAGGGGGGGCAGATACGCAGTATTTT

j_gene: TRBJ1-5
abundance: .
v_gene: TRBV27
d_gene: .
CDR3aa: CASRAGRQPQHF
CDR3nt: TGTGCCAGCAGGGCAGGGCGTCAGCCCCAGCATTTT

j_gene: TRBJ2-1
abundance: .
v_gene: TRBV28
d_gene: TRBD2
CDR3aa: CASSLIAGGPGNEQFF
CDR3nt: TGTGCCAGCAGTTTAATAGCGGGGGGGCCGGGTAATGAGCAGTTCTTC

j_gene: TRBJ1-1
abundance: once
v_gene: TRBV7-2
d_gene: .
CDR3aa: CASSTRGRGTEAFF
CDR3nt: TGTGCCAGCAGCACCCGGGGGCGAGGCACTGAAGCTTTCTTT

j_gene: TRBJ1-3
abundance: .
v_gene: TRBV5-4
d_gene: .
CDR3aa: CASSLEGRGGGGNTIYF
CDR3nt: TGTGCCAGCAGCTTGGAGGGCAGGGGTGGAGGTGGAAACACCATATATTTT

j_gene: TRBJ1-3
abundance: .
v_gene: TRBV9
d_gene: .
CDR3aa: CASSVGTMSSGNTIYF
CDR3nt: TGTGCCAGCAGCGTAGGGACGATGAGCTCTGGAAACACCATATATTTT

j_gene: TRBJ2-1
abundance: .
v_gene: TRBV5-1
d_gene: .
CDR3aa: CASSFPLGSSYNEQFF
CDR3nt: TGCGCCAGCAGCTTTCCCCTGGGAAGCTCCTACAATGAGCAGTTCTTC

j_gene: TRBJ1-1
abundance: .
v_gene: TRBV5-1
d_gene: .
CDR3aa: CASSLGQSGEAFF
CDR3nt: TGCGCCAGCAGCTTGGGACAGTCCGGTGAAGCTTTCTTT

j_gene: TRBJ1-2
abundance: .
v_gene: TRBV19
d_gene: .
CDR3aa: CASSFSGTGYGYTF
CDR3nt: TGTGCCAGTAGTTTCTCCGGGACCGGGTATGGCTACACCTTC

j_gene: TRBJ1-5
abundance: few
v_gene: TRBV2
d_gene: .
CDR3aa: CASSEPGRTHQPQHF
CDR3nt: TGTGCCAGCAGCGAGCCGGGGAGAACGCATCAGCCCCAGCATTTT

j_gene: TRBJ1-3
abundance: .
v_gene: TRBV18
d_gene: .
CDR3aa: CASSTFWSGEVSGSGNTIYF
CDR3nt: TGTGCCAGCTCAACCTTCTGGTCAGGGGAAGTGTCGGGCTCTGGAAACACCATATATTTT

j_gene: TRBJ2-1
abundance: .
v_gene: TRBV27
d_gene: TRBD2
CDR3aa: CASSLRTGTSGYNEQFF
CDR3nt: TGTGCCAGCAGTTTGAGGACTGGGACTAGCGGTTACAATGAGCAGTTCTTC

j_gene: TRBJ1-4
abundance: .
v_gene: TRBV12-3/TRBV12-4
d_gene: .
CDR3aa: CASSFSHTELFF
CDR3nt: TGTGCCAGCAGTTTTTCTCACACCGAACTGTTTTTT

j_gene: TRBJ1-1
abundance: .
v_gene: TRBV29-1
d_gene: .
CDR3aa: CSVEGGGNTEAFF
CDR3nt: TGCAGCGTTGAAGGTGGAGGTAACACTGAAGCTTTCTTT

j_gene: TRBJ1-6
abundance: .
v_gene: TRBV7-2
d_gene: TRBD1
CDR3aa: CASSPWDSTNSPLHF
CDR3nt: TGTGCCAGCAGCCCGTGGGACAGTACTAATTCACCCCTCCACTTT